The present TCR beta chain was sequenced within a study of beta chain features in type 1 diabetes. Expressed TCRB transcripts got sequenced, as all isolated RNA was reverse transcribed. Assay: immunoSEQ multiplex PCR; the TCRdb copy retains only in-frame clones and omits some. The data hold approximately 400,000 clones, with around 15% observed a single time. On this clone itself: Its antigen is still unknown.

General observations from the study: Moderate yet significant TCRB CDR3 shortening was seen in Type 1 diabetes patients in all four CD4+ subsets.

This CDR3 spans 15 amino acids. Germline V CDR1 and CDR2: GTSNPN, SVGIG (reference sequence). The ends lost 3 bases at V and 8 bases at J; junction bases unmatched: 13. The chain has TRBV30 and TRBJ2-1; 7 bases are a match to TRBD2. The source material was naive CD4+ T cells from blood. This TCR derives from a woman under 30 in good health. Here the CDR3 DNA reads TGTGCCTGGAGCGTCCTCGGAAGCGGGAATGATGAGCAGTTCTTC. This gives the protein CAWSVLGSGNDEQFF.